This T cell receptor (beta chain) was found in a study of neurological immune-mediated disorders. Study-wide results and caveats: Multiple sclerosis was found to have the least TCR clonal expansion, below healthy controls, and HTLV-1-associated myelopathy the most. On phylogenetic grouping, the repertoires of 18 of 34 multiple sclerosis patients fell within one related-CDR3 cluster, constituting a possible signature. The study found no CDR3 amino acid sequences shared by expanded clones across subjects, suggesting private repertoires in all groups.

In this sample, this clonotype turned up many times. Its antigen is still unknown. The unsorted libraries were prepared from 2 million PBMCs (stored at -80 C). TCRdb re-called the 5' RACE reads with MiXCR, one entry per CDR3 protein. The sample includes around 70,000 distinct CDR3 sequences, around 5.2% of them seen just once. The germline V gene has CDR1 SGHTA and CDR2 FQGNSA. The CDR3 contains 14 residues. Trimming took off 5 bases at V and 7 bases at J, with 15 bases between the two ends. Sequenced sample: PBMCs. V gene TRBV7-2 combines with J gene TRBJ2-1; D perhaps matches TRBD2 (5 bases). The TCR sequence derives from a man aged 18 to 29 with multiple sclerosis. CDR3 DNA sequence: TGTGCCAGCAGCCCGGACCGCTGGGAGAATGAGCAGTTCTTC. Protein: CASSPDRWENEQFF.